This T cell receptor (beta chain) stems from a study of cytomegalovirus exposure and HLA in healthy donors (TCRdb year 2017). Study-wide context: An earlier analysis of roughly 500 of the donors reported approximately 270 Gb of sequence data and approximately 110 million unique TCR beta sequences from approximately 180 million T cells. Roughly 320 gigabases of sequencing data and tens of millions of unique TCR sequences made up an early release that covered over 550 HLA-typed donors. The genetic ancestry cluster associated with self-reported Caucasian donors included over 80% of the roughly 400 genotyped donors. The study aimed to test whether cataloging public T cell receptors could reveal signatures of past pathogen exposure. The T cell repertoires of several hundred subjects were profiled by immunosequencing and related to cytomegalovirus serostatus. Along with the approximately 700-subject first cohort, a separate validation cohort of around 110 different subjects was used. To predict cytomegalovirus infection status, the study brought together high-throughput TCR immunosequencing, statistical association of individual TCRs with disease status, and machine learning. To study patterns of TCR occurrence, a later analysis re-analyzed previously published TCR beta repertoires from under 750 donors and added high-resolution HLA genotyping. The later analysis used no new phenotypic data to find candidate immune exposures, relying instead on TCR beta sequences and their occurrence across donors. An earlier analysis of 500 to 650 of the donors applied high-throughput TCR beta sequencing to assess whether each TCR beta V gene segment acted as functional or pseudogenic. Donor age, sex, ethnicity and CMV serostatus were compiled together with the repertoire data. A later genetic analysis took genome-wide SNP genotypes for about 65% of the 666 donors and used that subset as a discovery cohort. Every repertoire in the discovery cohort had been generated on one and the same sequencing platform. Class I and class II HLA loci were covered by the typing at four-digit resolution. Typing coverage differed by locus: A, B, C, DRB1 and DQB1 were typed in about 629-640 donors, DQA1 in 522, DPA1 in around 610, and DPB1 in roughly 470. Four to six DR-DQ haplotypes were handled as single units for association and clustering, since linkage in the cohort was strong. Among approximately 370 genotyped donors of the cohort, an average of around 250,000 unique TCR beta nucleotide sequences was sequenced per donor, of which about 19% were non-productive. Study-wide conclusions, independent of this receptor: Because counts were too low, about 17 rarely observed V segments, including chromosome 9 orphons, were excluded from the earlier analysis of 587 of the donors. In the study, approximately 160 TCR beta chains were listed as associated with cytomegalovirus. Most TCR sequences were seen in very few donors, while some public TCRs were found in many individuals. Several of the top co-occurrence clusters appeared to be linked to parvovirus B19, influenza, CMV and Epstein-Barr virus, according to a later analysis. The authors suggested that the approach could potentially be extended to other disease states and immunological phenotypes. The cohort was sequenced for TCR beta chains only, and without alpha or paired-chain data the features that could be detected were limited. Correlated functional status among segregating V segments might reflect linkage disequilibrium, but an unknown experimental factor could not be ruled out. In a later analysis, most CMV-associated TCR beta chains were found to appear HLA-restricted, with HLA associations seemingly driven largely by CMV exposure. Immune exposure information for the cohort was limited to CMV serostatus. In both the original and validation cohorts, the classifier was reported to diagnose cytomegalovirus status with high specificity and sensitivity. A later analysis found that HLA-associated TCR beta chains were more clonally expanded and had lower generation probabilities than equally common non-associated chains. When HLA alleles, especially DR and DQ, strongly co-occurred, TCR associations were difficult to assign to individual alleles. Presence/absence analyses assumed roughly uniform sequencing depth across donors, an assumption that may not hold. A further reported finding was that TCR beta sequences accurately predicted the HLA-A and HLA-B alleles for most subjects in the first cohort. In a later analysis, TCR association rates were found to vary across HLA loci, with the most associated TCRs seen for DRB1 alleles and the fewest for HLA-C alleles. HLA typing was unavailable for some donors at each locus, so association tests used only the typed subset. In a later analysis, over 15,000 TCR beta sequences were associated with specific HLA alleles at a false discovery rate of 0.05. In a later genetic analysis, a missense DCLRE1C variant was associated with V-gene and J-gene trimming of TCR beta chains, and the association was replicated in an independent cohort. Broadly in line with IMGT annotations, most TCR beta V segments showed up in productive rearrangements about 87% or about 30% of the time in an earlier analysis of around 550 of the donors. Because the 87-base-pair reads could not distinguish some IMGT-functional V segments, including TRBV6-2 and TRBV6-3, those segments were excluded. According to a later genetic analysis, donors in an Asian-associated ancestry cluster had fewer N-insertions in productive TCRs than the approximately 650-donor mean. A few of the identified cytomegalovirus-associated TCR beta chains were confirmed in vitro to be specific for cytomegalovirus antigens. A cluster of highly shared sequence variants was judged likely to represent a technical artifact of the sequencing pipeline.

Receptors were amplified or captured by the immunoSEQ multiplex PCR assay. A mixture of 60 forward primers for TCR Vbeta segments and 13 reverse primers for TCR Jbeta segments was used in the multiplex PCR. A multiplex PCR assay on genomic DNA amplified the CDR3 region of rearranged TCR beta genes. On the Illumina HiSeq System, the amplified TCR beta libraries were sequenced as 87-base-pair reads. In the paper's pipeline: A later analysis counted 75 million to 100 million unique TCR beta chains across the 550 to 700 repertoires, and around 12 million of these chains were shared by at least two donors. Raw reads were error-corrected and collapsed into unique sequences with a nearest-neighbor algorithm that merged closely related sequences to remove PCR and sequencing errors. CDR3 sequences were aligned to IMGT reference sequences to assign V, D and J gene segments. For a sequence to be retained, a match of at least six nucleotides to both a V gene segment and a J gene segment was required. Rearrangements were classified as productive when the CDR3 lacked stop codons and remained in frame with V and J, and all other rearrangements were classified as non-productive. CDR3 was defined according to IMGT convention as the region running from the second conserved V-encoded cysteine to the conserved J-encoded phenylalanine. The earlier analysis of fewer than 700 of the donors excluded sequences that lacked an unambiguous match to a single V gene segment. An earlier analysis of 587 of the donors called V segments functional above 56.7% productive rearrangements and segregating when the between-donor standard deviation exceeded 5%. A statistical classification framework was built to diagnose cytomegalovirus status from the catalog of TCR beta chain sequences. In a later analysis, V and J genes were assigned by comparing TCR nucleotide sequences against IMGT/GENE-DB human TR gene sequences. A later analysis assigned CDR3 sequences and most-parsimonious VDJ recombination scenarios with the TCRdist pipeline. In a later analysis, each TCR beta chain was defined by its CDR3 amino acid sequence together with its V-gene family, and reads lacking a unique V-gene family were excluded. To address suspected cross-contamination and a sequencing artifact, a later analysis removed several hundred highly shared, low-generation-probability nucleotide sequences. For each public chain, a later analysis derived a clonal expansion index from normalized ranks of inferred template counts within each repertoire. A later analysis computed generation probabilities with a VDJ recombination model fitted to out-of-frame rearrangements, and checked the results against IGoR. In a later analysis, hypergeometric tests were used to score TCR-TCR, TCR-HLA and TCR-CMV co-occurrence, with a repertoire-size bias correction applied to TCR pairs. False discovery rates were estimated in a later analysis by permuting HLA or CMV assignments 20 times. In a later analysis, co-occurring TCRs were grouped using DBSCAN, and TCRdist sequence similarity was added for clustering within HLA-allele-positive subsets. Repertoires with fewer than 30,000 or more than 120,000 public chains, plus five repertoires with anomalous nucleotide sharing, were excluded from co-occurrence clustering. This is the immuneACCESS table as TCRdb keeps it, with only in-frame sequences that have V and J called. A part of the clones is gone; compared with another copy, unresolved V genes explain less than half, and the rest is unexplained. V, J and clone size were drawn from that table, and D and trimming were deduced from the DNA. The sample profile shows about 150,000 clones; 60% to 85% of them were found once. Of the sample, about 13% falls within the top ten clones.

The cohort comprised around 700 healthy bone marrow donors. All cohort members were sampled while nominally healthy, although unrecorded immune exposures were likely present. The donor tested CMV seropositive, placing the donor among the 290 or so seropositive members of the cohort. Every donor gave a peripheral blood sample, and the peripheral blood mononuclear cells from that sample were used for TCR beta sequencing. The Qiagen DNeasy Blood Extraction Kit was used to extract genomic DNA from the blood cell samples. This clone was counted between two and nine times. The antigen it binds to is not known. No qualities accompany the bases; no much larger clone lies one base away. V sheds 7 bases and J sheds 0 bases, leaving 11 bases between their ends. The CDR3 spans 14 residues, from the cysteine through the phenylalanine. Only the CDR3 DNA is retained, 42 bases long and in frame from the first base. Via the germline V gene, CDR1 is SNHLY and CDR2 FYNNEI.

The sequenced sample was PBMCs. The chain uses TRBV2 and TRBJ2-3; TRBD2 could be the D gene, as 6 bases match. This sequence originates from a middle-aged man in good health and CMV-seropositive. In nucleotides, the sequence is TGTGCCAGCACCGGGGAGGCTAGCACAGATACGCAGTATTTT. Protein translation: CASTGEASTDTQYF.